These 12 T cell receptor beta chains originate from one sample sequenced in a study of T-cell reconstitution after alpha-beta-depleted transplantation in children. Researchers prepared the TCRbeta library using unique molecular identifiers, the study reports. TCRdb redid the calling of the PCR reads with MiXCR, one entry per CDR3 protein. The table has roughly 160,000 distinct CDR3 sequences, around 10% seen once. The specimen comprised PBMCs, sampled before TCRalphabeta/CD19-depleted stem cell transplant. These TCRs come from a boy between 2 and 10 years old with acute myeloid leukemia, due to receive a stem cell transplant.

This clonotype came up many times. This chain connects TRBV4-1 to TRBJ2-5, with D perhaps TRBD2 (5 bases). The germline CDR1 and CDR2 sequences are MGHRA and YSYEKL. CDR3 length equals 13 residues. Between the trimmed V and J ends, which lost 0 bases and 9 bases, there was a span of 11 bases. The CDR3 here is CASSQDVERAQYF. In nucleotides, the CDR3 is TGCGCCAGCAGCCAAGATGTTGAGAGGGCCCAGTACTTC.

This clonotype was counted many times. CDR3 sequence reads: CASSYDSNQPQHF. The CDR3, as DNA: TGCGCCAGCAGCTACGATAGCAATCAGCCCCAGCATTTT. V gene TRBV5-1 combines with J gene TRBJ1-5; D gene uncertain. CDR1 is SGHRS, CDR2 YFSETQ, per germline. The V gene lost 3 bases and the J gene lost 0 bases, with 4 bases spanning the gap. The CDR3 has 13 amino acids.

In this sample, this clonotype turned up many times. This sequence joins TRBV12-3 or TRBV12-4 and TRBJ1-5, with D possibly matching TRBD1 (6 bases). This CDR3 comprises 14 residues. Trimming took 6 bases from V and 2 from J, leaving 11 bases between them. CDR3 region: CASRGGGGNQPQHF. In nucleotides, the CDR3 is TGTGCCAGCAGGGGGGGCGGAGGCAATCAGCCCCAGCATTTT.

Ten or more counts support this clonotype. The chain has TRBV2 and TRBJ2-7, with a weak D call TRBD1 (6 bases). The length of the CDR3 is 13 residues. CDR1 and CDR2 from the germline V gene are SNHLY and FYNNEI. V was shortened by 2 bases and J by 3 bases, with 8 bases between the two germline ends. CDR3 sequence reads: CASSELDSYEQYV. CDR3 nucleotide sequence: TGTGCCAGCAGTGAACTGGACAGCTACGAGCAGTACGTC.

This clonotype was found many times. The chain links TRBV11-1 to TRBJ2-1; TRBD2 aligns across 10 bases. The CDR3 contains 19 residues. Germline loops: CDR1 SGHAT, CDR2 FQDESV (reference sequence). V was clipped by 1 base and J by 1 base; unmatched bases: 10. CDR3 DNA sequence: TGTGCCAGCAGCTTAGTACCTAGCGGGAGTAAAGGATCCTACAATGAGCAGTTCTTC. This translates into CASSLVPSGSKGSYNEQFF.

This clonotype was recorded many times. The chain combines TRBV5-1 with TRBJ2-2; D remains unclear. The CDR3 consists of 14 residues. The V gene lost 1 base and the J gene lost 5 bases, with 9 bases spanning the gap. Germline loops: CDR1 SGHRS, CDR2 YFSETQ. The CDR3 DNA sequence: TGCGCCAGCAGCTTGCCCCGAGGTACCGGGGAGCTGTTTTTT. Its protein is CASSLPRGTGELFF.

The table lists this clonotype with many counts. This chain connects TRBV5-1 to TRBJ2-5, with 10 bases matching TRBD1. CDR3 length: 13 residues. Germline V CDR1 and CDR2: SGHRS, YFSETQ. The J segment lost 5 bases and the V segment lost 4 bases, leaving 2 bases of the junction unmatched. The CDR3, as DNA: TGCGCCAGCAGCGACAGGGGGCCGGAGACCCAGTACTTC. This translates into CASSDRGPETQYF. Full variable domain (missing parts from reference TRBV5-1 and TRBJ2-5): KAGVTQTPRYLIKTRGQQVTLSCSPISGHRSVSWYQQTPGQGLQFLFEYFSETQRNKGNFPGRFSGRQFSNSRSEMNVSTLELGDSALYLCASSDRGPETQYFGPGTRLLVL.

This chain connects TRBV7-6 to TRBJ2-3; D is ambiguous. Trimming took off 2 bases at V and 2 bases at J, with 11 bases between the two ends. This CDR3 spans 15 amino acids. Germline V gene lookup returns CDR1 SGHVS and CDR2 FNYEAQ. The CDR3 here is CASSLIGLPTDTQYF. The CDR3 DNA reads TGTGCCAGCAGCTTAATCGGCTTACCCACAGATACGCAGTATTTT. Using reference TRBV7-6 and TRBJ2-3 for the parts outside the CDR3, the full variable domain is GAGVSQSPRYKVTKRGQDVALRCDPISGHVSLYWYRQALGQGPEFLTYFNYEAQQDKSGLPNDRFSAERPEGSISTLTIQRTEQRDSAMYRCASSLIGLPTDTQYFGPGTRLTVL.

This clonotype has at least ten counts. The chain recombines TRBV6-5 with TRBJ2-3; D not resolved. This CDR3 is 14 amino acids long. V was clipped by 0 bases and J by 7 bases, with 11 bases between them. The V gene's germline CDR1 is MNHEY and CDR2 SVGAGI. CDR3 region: CASSYSVYYNTQYF. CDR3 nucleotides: TGTGCCAGCAGTTACTCGGTCTACTACAATACGCAGTATTTT.

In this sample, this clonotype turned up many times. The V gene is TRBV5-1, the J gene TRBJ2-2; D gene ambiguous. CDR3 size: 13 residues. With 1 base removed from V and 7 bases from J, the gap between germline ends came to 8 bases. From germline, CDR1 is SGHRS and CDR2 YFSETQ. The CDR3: CASSLIAVGELFF. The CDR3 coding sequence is TGCGCCAGCAGCTTGATAGCCGTCGGGGAGCTGTTTTTT. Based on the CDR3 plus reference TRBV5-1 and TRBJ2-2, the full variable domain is KAGVTQTPRYLIKTRGQQVTLSCSPISGHRSVSWYQQTPGQGLQFLFEYFSETQRNKGNFPGRFSGRQFSNSRSEMNVSTLELGDSALYLCASSLIAVGELFFGEGSRLTVL.

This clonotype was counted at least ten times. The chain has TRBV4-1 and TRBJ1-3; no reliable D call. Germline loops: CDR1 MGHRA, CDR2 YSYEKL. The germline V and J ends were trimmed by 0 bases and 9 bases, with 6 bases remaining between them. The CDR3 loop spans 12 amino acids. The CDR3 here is CASSQDGRTIYF. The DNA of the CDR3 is TGCGCCAGCAGCCAAGATGGCCGCACCATATATTTT.

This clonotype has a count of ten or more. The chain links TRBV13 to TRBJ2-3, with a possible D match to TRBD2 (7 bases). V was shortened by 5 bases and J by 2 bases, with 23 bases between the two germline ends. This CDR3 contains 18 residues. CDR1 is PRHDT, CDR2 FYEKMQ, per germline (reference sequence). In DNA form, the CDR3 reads TGTGCCAGCAGCCACCCCCGGGGGGCGGGGACTGTCACAGATACGCAGTATTTT. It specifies CASSHPRGAGTVTDTQYF.